These T cell receptor beta chains were read from a single sample in a study of T cells in tumors after PD-1 blockade. Method: immunoSEQ multiplex PCR; TCRdb's copy keeps in-frame clones and lacks some. Among approximately 45,000 clones, more than 60% were seen once, and the ten largest hold about 9.3%. The sequenced sample was PBMCs, obtained before anti-PD-1 therapy. Source of these receptors: a human donor with advanced basal cell or squamous cell carcinoma (not recorded which). Both conserved end residues are part of each CDR3. The D gene is left open where the match is weak. A row's size may be missing; if present it is once, few, many or a size class.

abundance	d_gene	v_gene	j_gene	CDR3nt	CDR3aa
few	TRBD2	TRBV5-6	TRBJ2-5	TGTGCCAGCAGCTACCCCTCGGGAGGGGTGACCCAGTACTTC	CASSYPSGGVTQYF
NA	NA	TRBV10-2	TRBJ2-7	TGCGCCACCCTAGGAGGGACAACGCAGTACTTC	CATLGGTTQYF
NA	NA	TRBV2	TRBJ2-6	TGTGCCAGCAGTGAACAATTATCTGGGGCCAACGTCCTGACTTTC	CASSEQLSGANVLTF
NA	NA	TRBV2	TRBJ1-3	TGTGCCAGCACCCGGGAAGTGACTGGAAACACCATATATTTT	CASTREVTGNTIYF
NA	TRBD1	TRBV27	TRBJ2-7	TGTGCCAGCAGTTCCTTCACCGGGACAGGCTCCTACGAGCAGTACTTC	CASSSFTGTGSYEQYF
NA	TRBD1	TRBV19	TRBJ2-7	TGTGCCAGTAGTGTTACAGGGGCCTACGAGCAGTACTTC	CASSVTGAYEQYF
NA	TRBD2	TRBV5-6	TRBJ2-3	TGTGCCAGCAGATTGGGGCTAGCGGGGTACACAGATACGCAGTATTTT	CASRLGLAGYTDTQYF
NA	NA	TRBV2	TRBJ2-2	TGTGCCAGCACTGGCGGGATCTTGGGAGGGGAGCTGTTTTTT	CASTGGILGGELFF
NA	TRBD1	TRBV5-1	TRBJ2-1	TGCGCCAGCAGCAGACAACAACAGGGGAATGAGCAGTTCTTC	CASSRQQQGNEQFF
medium-sized	TRBD1	TRBV7-3	TRBJ1-2	TGTGCCAGCAGCTTAACAAGGGACAGGGGTTTGGATGGCTACACCTTC	CASSLTRDRGLDGYTF
NA	NA	TRBV7-8	TRBJ1-5	TGTGCCAGCAGCTTAGGCAGGGTTGGTCAGCCCCAGCATTTT	CASSLGRVGQPQHF
NA	NA	TRBV28	TRBJ2-7	TGTGCCAGCAGCACCACCTCCTACGAGCAGTACTTC	CASSTTSYEQYF
NA	NA	TRBV2	TRBJ2-7	TGTGCCAGCAGTGAAGCGGGGGCTAAATCCACCTTC	CASSEAGAKSTF
NA	NA	TRBV5-1	TRBJ1-3	TGCGCCAGCATCGACAACTCTGGAAACACCATATATTTT	CASIDNSGNTIYF
NA	NA	TRBV4-2	TRBJ2-2	TGTGCCAGCAGCCAAGGGGGGTCCACCGGGGAGCTGTTTTTT	CASSQGGSTGELFF
NA	NA	TRBV5-4	TRBJ2-1	TGTGCCAGCAGCTTATGGGGGAATGAGCAGTTCTTC	CASSLWGNEQFF
NA	TRBD2	TRBV7-9	TRBJ2-1	TGTGCCAGCAGCTTAGGCGGGAGCATCAATGAGCAGTTCTTC	CASSLGGSINEQFF
NA	NA	TRBV29-1	TRBJ1-1	TGCAGCGCGTCCGAGGCGATTAACACTGAAGCTTTCTTT	CSASEAINTEAFF
NA	TRBD1	TRBV13	TRBJ2-7	TGTGCCAGCAGCTTTAGGGGGCGGGTACCCTACGAGCAGTACTTC	CASSFRGRVPYEQYF
NA	TRBD1	TRBV6-1	TRBJ1-2	TGTGCCAGCAGTGCCCGACAGGGGGCTAACAGTGTATATGGCTACACCTTC	CASSARQGANSVYGYTF
few	NA	TRBV6-1	TRBJ1-1	TGTGCCAGCAGTGAAGGGCAGGGCACTGAAGCTTTCTTT	CASSEGQGTEAFF
NA	TRBD1	TRBV5-1	TRBJ1-1	TGCGCCAGCAGTCCGAATAACAGGGGAGGCTACACTGAAGCTTTCTTT	CASSPNNRGGYTEAFF
once	TRBD1	TRBV7-6	TRBJ2-4	TGTGCCAGCAGCCATGGACCGGGACAGGTTTTATTAGCCAAAAACATTCAGTACTTC	CASSHGPGQVLLAKNIQYF
many	NA	TRBV7-8	TRBJ2-2	TGTGCCAGCAGCTTAGAGGGGGGCCGGGGCACCGGGGAGCTGTTTTTT	CASSLEGGRGTGELFF
NA	NA	TRBV2	TRBJ2-3	TGTGCCAGCAATAGGCAGACCACAGATACGCAGTATTTT	CASNRQTTDTQYF
NA	TRBD1	TRBV3-1/TRBV3-2	TRBJ2-2	TGTGCCAGCAGCCAAAAGATCCGGGACAGTACCGGGGAGCTGTTTTTT	CASSQKIRDSTGELFF
NA	NA	TRBV2	TRBJ1-5	TGTGCCAGCAGTCAACAGTACAATCAGCCCCAGCATTTT	CASSQQYNQPQHF
NA	NA	TRBV6-1	TRBJ2-2	TGTGCCAGCAGTGAATGGCGACCCAGGGACACCGGGGAGCTGTTTTTT	CASSEWRPRDTGELFF
once	TRBD1	TRBV14	TRBJ1-1	TGTGCCAGCAGCCAGATCCGGGACAGGGCCCCTGAAGCTTTCTTT	CASSQIRDRAPEAFF
NA	TRBD1	TRBV6-1	TRBJ2-7	TGTGCCAGCAGTGGGGACAGGGGCTGGAGCTCCTACGAGCAGTACTTC	CASSGDRGWSSYEQYF
few	TRBD1	TRBV5-1	TRBJ2-2	TGCGCCAGCGGCCGACAGGGGAACACCGGGGAGCTGTTTTTT	CASGRQGNTGELFF
NA	NA	TRBV5-1	TRBJ1-6	TGCGCCAGCAGCGGAGGGGTAGGGGCGAGTTCACCCCTCCACTTT	CASSGGVGASSPLHF
once	TRBD2	TRBV28	TRBJ2-3	TGTGCCAGCAGTCAACTAGCGGGAGGCACAGATACGCAGTATTTT	CASSQLAGGTDTQYF
NA	NA	TRBV15	TRBJ2-1	TGTGCCACCAGCACCCTAAGGTGGGGGGAGCAGTTCTTC	CATSTLRWGEQFF
NA	TRBD2	TRBV13	TRBJ2-3	TGTGCCAGCAGCTTAGAAGCTCGGGAGGGCGCGGGAGATACGCAGTATTTT	CASSLEAREGAGDTQYF
few	NA	TRBV5-5	TRBJ2-7	TGTGCCAGCAGCCTCCCCGGATCCGGGAGATACGAGCAGTACTTC	CASSLPGSGRYEQYF
once	NA	TRBV9	TRBJ1-5	TGTGCCAGCAGCGTAGACCAATGGGGCAATCAGCCCCAGCATTTT	CASSVDQWGNQPQHF
NA	TRBD2	TRBV2	TRBJ2-1	TGTGCCAGCAGTGAGTCAGCGGGGGGGAATATATTTTACAATGAGCAGTTCTTC	CASSESAGGNIFYNEQFF
once	NA	TRBV3-1/TRBV3-2	TRBJ2-3	TGTGCCAGCAGCCCCTATGGGAGATCGGATACGCAGTATTTT	CASSPYGRSDTQYF
NA	TRBD1	TRBV19	TRBJ1-5	TGTGCCAGTAGAGCGACAGGGATTAGCAATCAGCCCCAGCATTTT	CASRATGISNQPQHF
NA	TRBD2	TRBV14	TRBJ2-3	TGTGCCAGCAGCCCGACTAGCGGAAAAGCAGATACGCAGTATTTT	CASSPTSGKADTQYF
NA	TRBD2	TRBV6-5	TRBJ2-3	TGTGCCAGCAGTTACGAACTAGCGGGAGCGACGCAGTATTTT	CASSYELAGATQYF
NA	TRBD1	TRBV27	TRBJ2-7	TGTGCCAGCAGTTTATGGACAGGCGACGAGCAGTACTTC	CASSLWTGDEQYF
NA	NA	TRBV5-4	TRBJ1-4	TGTGCCAGCAGCTTGGGATTACAGAATGAAAAACTGTTTTTT	CASSLGLQNEKLFF
NA	NA	TRBV3-1/TRBV3-2	TRBJ2-2	TGTGCCAGCAGCCAAGTCTCGACTACTAACACCGGGGAGCTGTTTTTT	CASSQVSTTNTGELFF
NA	NA	TRBV6-6	TRBJ2-1	TGTGCCAGCAGTCCCAGTCCGGGAGCAGGGGTCGAGGAGCAGTTCTTC	CASSPSPGAGVEEQFF
NA	NA	TRBV7-8	TRBJ2-1	TGTGCCAGCAGCTTAGCGGGGTCCCGGGGCAATGAGCAGTTCTTC	CASSLAGSRGNEQFF
NA	NA	TRBV20-1	TRBJ2-1	TGCAGTGCTAGTTTAGGGGATGAGCAGTTCTTC	CSASLGDEQFF
NA	TRBD2	TRBV19	TRBJ2-2	TGTGCCAGTAGCCCATTAGCGGGAAACACCGGGGAGCTGTTTTTT	CASSPLAGNTGELFF
NA	TRBD2	TRBV2	TRBJ2-5	TGTGCCAGCAGTCCTCTTTCAGGACTAGCGCTTCAAGAGACCCAGTACTTC	CASSPLSGLALQETQYF
NA	TRBD2	TRBV10-3	TRBJ2-7	TGTGCCACCACTAGCGGGGGGACCTACGAGCAGTACTTC	CATTSGGTYEQYF
NA	TRBD2	TRBV7-2	TRBJ2-5	TGTGCCAGCAGCTTAACGGGGGGAGAGACCCAGTACTTC	CASSLTGGETQYF
NA	NA	TRBV28	TRBJ1-2	TGTGCCAGCACTCGAAACTATGGCTACACCTTC	CASTRNYGYTF
NA	NA	TRBV6-5	TRBJ2-3	TGTGCCAGCAGTTTCAGGCGGGGTGTTTCAGATACGCAGTATTTT	CASSFRRGVSDTQYF